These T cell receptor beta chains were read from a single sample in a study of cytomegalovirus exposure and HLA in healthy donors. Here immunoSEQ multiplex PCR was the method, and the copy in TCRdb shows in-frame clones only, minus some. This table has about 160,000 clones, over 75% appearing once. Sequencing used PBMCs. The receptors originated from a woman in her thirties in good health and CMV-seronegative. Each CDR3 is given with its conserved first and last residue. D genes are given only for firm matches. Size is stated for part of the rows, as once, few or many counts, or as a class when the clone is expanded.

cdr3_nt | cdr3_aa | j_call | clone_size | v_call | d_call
TGCGCCAGCAGCTTGGCCGCTAGCGGGGGGTCGGCAGATACGCAGTATTTT | CASSLAASGGSADTQYF | TRBJ2-3 | few | TRBV5-1 | TRBD2
TGTGCCAGCAGCTTAGTACTACCGGGACAGCAATCTCACGAGCAGTACTTC | CASSLVLPGQQSHEQYF | TRBJ2-7 | once | TRBV7-2 | TRBD1
TGTGCCAGCAGTTTATTCGGGGGGGATAGCACAGATACGCAGTATTTT | CASSLFGGDSTDTQYF | TRBJ2-3 | NA | TRBV27 | TRBD2
TGTGCCAGCAGTGAAGGAGGACACACTCAGCCCCAGCATTTT | CASSEGGHTQPQHF | TRBJ1-5 | few | TRBV6-1 | NA
TGTGCCAGCAGCCCTGGGGGGTACACTGAAGCTTTCTTT | CASSPGGYTEAFF | TRBJ1-1 | NA | TRBV9 | NA
TGCAGCGTCTCTAGAGGAGACTATGGCTACACCTTC | CSVSRGDYGYTF | TRBJ1-2 | NA | TRBV29-1 | NA
TGTGCCAGCAGCTTGGCCGTAGGGGCCCACTACGAGCAGTACTTC | CASSLAVGAHYEQYF | TRBJ2-7 | few | TRBV5-8 | NA
TGTGCCAGCAGCTTCCGTCAGGGAGGGGACACTGAAGCTTTCTTT | CASSFRQGGDTEAFF | TRBJ1-1 | NA | TRBV7-3 | NA
TGTGCCATCAGTGAGGGGACTAGCGGGAGCCATGAGCAGTTCTTC | CAISEGTSGSHEQFF | TRBJ2-1 | NA | TRBV10-3 | TRBD2
TGTGCCAGCAGCCGATTATCGAGCTCCTACGAGCAGTACTTC | CASSRLSSSYEQYF | TRBJ2-7 | once | TRBV11-3 | NA
TGCGCCAGCAGCCTCCAAAGCGCGGTCGGAGCTAACTATGGCTACACCTTC | CASSLQSAVGANYGYTF | TRBJ1-2 | NA | TRBV4-1 | NA
TGTGCCAGCAGCGTTGGGGTCTCGGCGGGAGGGAACGGAGAGACCCAGTACTTC | CASSVGVSAGGNGETQYF | TRBJ2-5 | NA | TRBV13 | TRBD2
TGCAGCGTTGGCAGGGAGGGCTATGGCTACACCTTC | CSVGREGYGYTF | TRBJ1-2 | NA | TRBV29-1 | NA
TGTGCCAGCACCCTAGGGACAGGCTATGGCTACACCTTC | CASTLGTGYGYTF | TRBJ1-2 | NA | TRBV28 | TRBD1
TGCGCCAGCAGTGAGTCAAGGGGGAATGCGCAGTATTTT | CASSESRGNAQYF | TRBJ2-3 | NA | TRBV10-2 | NA
TGTGCCAGCAGCTTACAGGGAGGTTGGAATCAGCCCCAGCATTTT | CASSLQGGWNQPQHF | TRBJ1-5 | NA | TRBV27 | NA
TGTGCCATCAGATTTCGGGACAGGGGGCTAGGCTACACCTTC | CAIRFRDRGLGYTF | TRBJ1-2 | few | TRBV10-3 | TRBD1
TGTGCCAGCAGCCAAGAGCGTCCTAGCGGGGGGGTCTACGAGCAGTACTTC | CASSQERPSGGVYEQYF | TRBJ2-7 | NA | TRBV4-2 | TRBD2